The 2 T cell receptor beta chains reported below all come from one sample, sequenced in a study of blood T cell repertoires in COVID-19. Only in-frame clones appear in the TCRdb table, and some are missing; sequencing was by immunoSEQ multiplex PCR. The top ten clones hold 26% of a sample with fewer than 55,000 clones, approximately 85% of them seen once. The source material was peripheral blood. Receptors originate from a woman aged 80 or older with COVID-19, enrolled during active disease.

The CDR3 sequence is CASSRDSSQRETQYF. For the CDR3, the DNA is TGTGCCAGTAGTAGGGACAGCTCCCAACGTGAGACCCAGTACTTC. This sequence joins TRBV19 and TRBJ2-5; 7 bases are a match to TRBD1. V was pared by 4 bases and J by 5 bases, with 10 bases of the junction left unmatched. Germline-derived CDR1 and CDR2 are LNHDA and SQIVND (reference sequence). This CDR3 has 15 amino acids.

The V gene is TRBV3-1 (or the pseudogene TRBV3-2), the J gene TRBJ2-7; 10 nucleotides line up with TRBD2. The CDR3 is made up of 15 amino acids. V trimming: 2 bases; J trimming: 7 bases; junction bases outside the gene matches: 8. Germline CDR1 and CDR2: LGHDT and YNNKEL (reference sequence). CDR3 DNA sequence: TGTGCCAGCAGCCAAAACTTAGCGGGAGGAAATGAGCAGTACTTC. It specifies CASSQNLAGGNEQYF.